The rows below give T cell receptor beta chains drawn from one sample of a study of blood T cell repertoires in COVID-19. Sequencing was performed with immunoSEQ multiplex PCR; in TCRdb, only in-frame clones are kept and a portion is missing. This table holds about 200,000 clones, approximately 90% found once. Specimen: peripheral blood. The source of these receptors is a man aged 50 to 60 with COVID-19, enrolled during active disease. CDR3s leave out the opening cysteine and the closing phenylalanine or tryptophan. Fields, in order: V gene, J gene, CDR3 protein.

V gene: TRBV5-1
J gene: TRBJ2-7
CDR3 protein: ASSSSGTGFLSSYEQY

V gene: TRBV6-5
J gene: TRBJ2-7
CDR3 protein: ASSYTSGSSYEQY

V gene: TRBV2
J gene: TRBJ2-7
CDR3 protein: ASSEALVARQY

V gene: TRBV9
J gene: TRBJ1-1
CDR3 protein: ASSESPNTEAF

V gene: TRBV15
J gene: TRBJ1-6
CDR3 protein: ATSRDRLSSYNSPLH

V gene: TRBV19
J gene: TRBJ1-2
CDR3 protein: ASSAAGGGPNYGYT

V gene: TRBV18
J gene: TRBJ2-5
CDR3 protein: ASSSGQGETQY

V gene: TRBV19
J gene: TRBJ1-5
CDR3 protein: ASSTPNRGTSQPQH

V gene: TRBV7-2
J gene: TRBJ2-7
CDR3 protein: ASNDWEAYEQY

V gene: TRBV11-2
J gene: TRBJ1-2
CDR3 protein: ASSYGTGTSNYGYT

V gene: TRBV2
J gene: TRBJ1-6
CDR3 protein: ASSEFTGGDSPLH

V gene: TRBV11-1
J gene: TRBJ2-7
CDR3 protein: ASSLSQDGAYEQY

V gene: TRBV7-6
J gene: TRBJ2-2
CDR3 protein: ASSLAAGGPAGELF

V gene: TRBV3-1/TRBV3-2
J gene: TRBJ2-5
CDR3 protein: ASSFGQGQTQY

V gene: TRBV28
J gene: TRBJ2-7
CDR3 protein: ASSFPSAGKVHEQY

V gene: TRBV4-1
J gene: TRBJ2-2
CDR3 protein: ASSLSGANTGELF

V gene: TRBV12-1
J gene: TRBJ2-7
CDR3 protein: ASSSGLAGGFTYEQY

V gene: TRBV6-4
J gene: TRBJ2-1
CDR3 protein: ASSDSGTGNNEQF

V gene: TRBV28
J gene: TRBJ2-3
CDR3 protein: AWGSVGAGDTQY

V gene: TRBV7-9
J gene: TRBJ2-3
CDR3 protein: ASSIGKSTDTQY

V gene: TRBV6-1
J gene: TRBJ1-2
CDR3 protein: ASRLLMGVYGYT

V gene: TRBV9
J gene: TRBJ2-5
CDR3 protein: ASSVGASGILETQY

V gene: TRBV7-2
J gene: TRBJ2-2
CDR3 protein: ASSSGGWDTGELF

V gene: TRBV11-2
J gene: TRBJ1-2
CDR3 protein: ASSLSGYGRVGGYT

V gene: TRBV10-3
J gene: TRBJ2-7
CDR3 protein: AISDTGQGYEQY

V gene: TRBV5-1
J gene: TRBJ2-7
CDR3 protein: ASNRDNTYEQY

V gene: TRBV6-5
J gene: TRBJ1-2
CDR3 protein: ASSRGTGENYGYT

V gene: TRBV2
J gene: TRBJ1-1
CDR3 protein: ASSVRNTEAF

V gene: TRBV5-1
J gene: TRBJ2-7
CDR3 protein: ASSLTGSSYEQY